A selection of T cell receptor beta chains follows, all from one sample in a study of T cell clonotyping in hematopoietic cell transplantation. Sequenced by immunoSEQ multiplex PCR; TCRdb stores in-frame clones only, minus some. The repertoire holds over 8,000 clones, with 75% to 80% as singletons. The source material was peripheral blood mononuclear cells, sampled 180 days after allogeneic stem cell transplant. The receptors shown here come from a female patient aged 50 to 60 who had an allogeneic stem cell transplant from a related donor, so the T cells may come from the graft donor. Some clones in this sample may be carry-over from other donors' samples. Each CDR3 is given with its conserved first and last residue. Each record gives: D gene, J gene, clone size, V gene, CDR3 DNA, CDR3 protein. The D gene is left open where the match is weak. Clone size appears in some rows only: once, few, many, or a class for an expanded clone.

>.|TRBJ2-7|.|TRBV30
TGTGCCTGGAGCGTCAACCCGTACGAGCAGTACTTC
CAWSVNPYEQYF
>TRBD1|TRBJ1-2|.|TRBV5-1
TGCGCCAGCAGTTCAGACAGGGACCGACTCAACTATGGCTACACCTTC
CASSSDRDRLNYGYTF
>.|TRBJ2-1|.|TRBV9
TGTGCCAGCAGCACTAACACAGGAGCCTACAATGAGCAGTTCTTC
CASSTNTGAYNEQFF
>TRBD1|TRBJ1-6|medium-sized|TRBV11-2
TGTGCCAGCAGCTTTCACAGGGGGCCGGATTCACCCCTCCACTTT
CASSFHRGPDSPLHF
>.|TRBJ1-2|.|TRBV7-2
TGTGCCAGCAGCTTAGACCAGGGAAAAAGCTATGGCTACACCTTC
CASSLDQGKSYGYTF
>TRBD1|TRBJ1-5|.|TRBV10-2
TGCGCCAGCTGGACAGGCCCTAATCAGCCCCAGCATTTT
CASWTGPNQPQHF
>.|TRBJ1-5|once|TRBV4-1
TGCGCCAGCAGCCAACTACAGTTAGGTCAGCCCCAGCATTTT
CASSQLQLGQPQHF
>TRBD2|TRBJ2-3|.|TRBV5-1
TGCGCCAGCAGTGCCGGGACTAGCGGGGGGGCAGATACGCAGTATTTT
CASSAGTSGGADTQYF
>.|TRBJ2-7|.|TRBV10-3
TGTGCCATCAGTGAGTCGGAGAGATACGAGCAGTACTTC
CAISESERYEQYF
>.|TRBJ1-2|.|TRBV28
TGTGCCAGCAGGACTTTGAACTATGGCTACACCTTC
CASRTLNYGYTF
>.|TRBJ2-3|.|TRBV5-1
TGCGCCAGCAGCTTGGCTTACCTAGCGCCTGGCGCAGATACGCAGTATTTT
CASSLAYLAPGADTQYF
>.|TRBJ1-1|.|TRBV7-2
TGTGCCAGCAGCTTATCGGGGGGAGGCACTGAAGCTTTCTTT
CASSLSGGGTEAFF
>.|TRBJ2-7|few|TRBV5-1
TGCGCCAGCAGCTGGGGGCCGGACTACGAGCAGTACTTC
CASSWGPDYEQYF
>TRBD1|TRBJ1-5|medium-sized|TRBV7-8
TGTGCCAGCAGCCAGGAGGGGGCCAGTCAGCCCCAGCATTTT
CASSQEGASQPQHF
>.|TRBJ2-2|.|TRBV30
TGTGCCTGGAGTGATCGCACCGGGGAGCTGTTTTTT
CAWSDRTGELFF
>TRBD1|TRBJ1-5|.|TRBV19
TGTGCCAGTTCTGATATATCACCGGGACAGCCCTATCAGCATTTT
CASSDISPGQPYQHF
>.|TRBJ1-1|.|TRBV27
TGTGCCAGCAGTTTGCCCACCGGGGGGCAGGGAGGGACTGAAGCTTTCTTT
CASSLPTGGQGGTEAFF
>.|TRBJ2-7|.|TRBV7-9
TGTGCCAGCAGCTTAGTTTTAATGCGTGGCGAGCAGTACTTC
CASSLVLMRGEQYF
>TRBD1|TRBJ1-1|.|TRBV6-1
TGTGCCAGCAGTGAAGTAGGCAGGGGGGCTTTCTTT
CASSEVGRGAFF
>.|TRBJ1-6|.|TRBV27
TGTGCCAGCCTGCGGACGGGGGTAGGGGATTCACCCCTCCACTTT
CASLRTGVGDSPLHF
>TRBD1|TRBJ2-3|.|TRBV27
TGTGCCAGCAGGGGGACAGGCCTGGTTAGGACAGATACGCAGTATTTT
CASRGTGLVRTDTQYF